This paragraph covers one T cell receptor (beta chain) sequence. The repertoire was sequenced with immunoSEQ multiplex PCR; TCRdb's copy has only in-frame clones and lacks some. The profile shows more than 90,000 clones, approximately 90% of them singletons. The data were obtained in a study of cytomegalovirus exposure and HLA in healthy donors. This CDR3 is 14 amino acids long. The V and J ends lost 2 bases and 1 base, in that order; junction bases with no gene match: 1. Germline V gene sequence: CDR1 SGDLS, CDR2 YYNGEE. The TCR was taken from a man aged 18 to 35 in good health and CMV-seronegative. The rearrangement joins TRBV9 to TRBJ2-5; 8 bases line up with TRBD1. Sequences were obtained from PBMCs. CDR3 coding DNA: TGTGCCAGCAGCGTGGGACAGGTCCAAGAGACCCAGTACTTC. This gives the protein CASSVGQVQETQYF.